These 17 T cell receptor beta chains originate from one sample sequenced in a study of CD8 T cells in ankylosing spondylitis. Study results and caveats: Ankylosing spondylitis blood appeared to carry a characteristic TCR beta motif of under ten highly homologous variants.

Via MiXCR, TCRdb re-called the 5' RACE reads, giving one row per CDR3 protein. Of 750,000 to 850,000 distinct CDR3 sequences in the sample, about 11% were seen once. Their cognate antigens are unknown. Sequencing was carried out using blood, either unsorted or a sorted T cell fraction (not recorded which). The receptors here all came from a male donor with ankylosing spondylitis.

The chain links TRBV7-2 to TRBJ1-1; no definite D call. V was clipped by 5 bases and J by 5 bases, with 9 bases between them. The length of the CDR3 is 12 residues. The germline V gene encodes CDR1 SGHTA and CDR2 FQGNSA. CDR3: CASSKVGTEAFF. As DNA, the CDR3 is TGTGCCAGCAGCAAGGTGGGAACTGAAGCTTTCTTT. Combining the CDR3 with reference TRBV7-2 and TRBJ1-1 gives the whole variable domain GAGVSQSPSNKVTEKGKDVELRCDPISGHTALYWYRQSLGQGLEFLIYFQGNSAPDKSGLPSDRFSAERTGGSVSTLTIQRTQQEDSAVYLCASSKVGTEAFFGQGTRLTVV.

A few counts support this clonotype. The J gene is TRBJ1-5, the V gene TRBV20-1, with D possibly matching TRBD1 (5 bases). V lost 0 bases and J 5 bases, leaving 17 bases between the germline ends. The CDR3 contains 16 residues. Germline loops: CDR1 DFQATT, CDR2 SNEGSKA (reference sequence). This chain's CDR3 is CSARDGSRAGDQPQHF. The CDR3 coding sequence is TGCAGTGCTAGAGATGGGTCCAGGGCTGGGGATCAGCCCCAGCATTTT.

This clonotype was seen repeatedly, ten times or more. The chain uses TRBV7-2 and TRBJ1-5; D possibly corresponds to TRBD1 (6 bases). V shed 6 bases and J shed 4 bases, with 16 bases lying between them. The CDR3 totals 15 residues. The germline V gene has CDR1 SGHTA and CDR2 FQGNSA. As DNA, the CDR3 is TGTGCCAGCAGTCGAACAGGGCAAAGTAATCAGCCCCAGCATTTT. Its translation is CASSRTGQSNQPQHF.

This clonotype came up a few times. The chain is built from TRBV4-3 and TRBJ2-1; tentatively, D is TRBD2 (5 bases). V dropped 1 base and J dropped 0 bases, with 10 bases sitting between them. The CDR3 loop spans 16 amino acids. Per the germline V gene, CDR1 is LGHNA and CDR2 is YSLEER. The CDR3 coding sequence is TGCGCCAGCAGCCAAGCCTCGGGGAACTCCTACAATGAGCAGTTCTTC. Its translation is CASSQASGNSYNEQFF.

The rearrangement links TRBV20-1 to TRBJ1-1; TRBD1 agrees at 7 bases. The CDR3 extends over 12 amino acids. Trimming at V came to 5 bases and at J to 3 bases, leaving 3 bases not matched to a gene. The germline CDR1 and CDR2 sequences are DFQATT and SNEGSKA (reference sequence). The CDR3 sequence: CSAGDRYTEAFF. The CDR3 DNA reads as TGCAGTGCTGGGGACAGATACACTGAAGCTTTCTTT.

The chain is built from TRBV18 and TRBJ1-2; a possible D gene is TRBD1 (6 bases). The CDR3 runs 14 residues. Per germline, CDR1 KGHSH and CDR2 LQKENI. The V and J ends lost 4 bases and 4 bases respectively, with 13 bases between them. CDR3 nucleotide sequence: TGTGCCAGCTCACATACAGGGTCGAGCTATGGCTACACCTTC. Translation gives CASSHTGSSYGYTF.

The V call is TRBV11-1, the J call TRBJ1-1, with TRBD1 as a possible D gene (6 bases). Germline loops: CDR1 SGHAT, CDR2 FQDESV (reference sequence). The length of the CDR3 is 16 residues. V was trimmed by 5 bases and J by 5 bases, leaving 21 bases between them. CDR3 amino acids: CASSDASRGHGTEAFF. CDR3 nucleotide sequence: TGTGCCAGCAGCGATGCTTCCAGGGGCCACGGGACTGAAGCTTTCTTT. The entire variable domain, with the rest obtained from reference TRBV11-1 and TRBJ1-1, is as follows: EAEVAQSPRYKITEKSQAVAFWCDPISGHATLYWYRQILGQGPELLVQFQDESVVDDSQLPKDRFSAERLKGVDSTLKIQPAELGDSAMYLCASSDASRGHGTEAFFGQGTRLTVV.

This clonotype was observed many times. This chain joins TRBV20-1 and TRBJ2-5, with TRBD2 matching 7 bases. Germline lookup yields CDR1 DFQATT and CDR2 SNEGSKA (reference sequence). The CDR3 totals 14 residues. Germline trimming cut 7 bases from V and 0 bases from J; bases unmatched to any gene: 8. The CDR3 DNA reads as TGCAGTGAGTCTAGTAGCGGGTACCAAGAGACCCAGTACTTC. It encodes CSESSSGYQETQYF.

This clonotype was counted between two and nine times. The chain carries TRBV18 and TRBJ1-2; no definite D call. V was pared by 8 bases and J by 8 bases, with 15 bases between. CDR3 length: 12 amino acids. Germline-derived CDR1 and CDR2 are KGHSH and LQKENI. CDR3 sequence reads: CASTAGIWGYTF. In nucleotides, the CDR3 is TGTGCCAGCACGGCCGGGATTTGGGGCTACACCTTC.

The genes are TRBV20-1 and TRBJ1-2, with 7 positions matching TRBD1. In germline, CDR1 is DFQATT, CDR2 SNEGSKA (reference sequence). CDR3 size: 16 residues. Unmatched junction bases numbered 12, after V lost 1 base and J lost 4 bases. Written as DNA, the CDR3 is TGCAGTGCTAGAGCGCAGACAGGGCGTCGGAGCTATGGCTACACCTTC. Encoded protein: CSARAQTGRRSYGYTF.

About this clonotype itself: A far larger clone is one base from this, pointing to a likely read error. The chain links TRBV12-3 or TRBV12-4 to TRBJ1-5; the D gene is possibly TRBD1 (6 bases). Trimming took 6 bases from V and 6 from J, leaving 12 bases between them. The CDR3 runs to 13 residues. The CDR3, as DNA: TGTGCCAGCAGCCGACAGGAGGGTCAGCCCCAGCATTTT. This codes for CASSRQEGQPQHF.

The chain uses TRBV6-1 and TRBJ2-6; D is uncertain. The CDR3 is 20 amino acids. V was pared by 0 bases and J by 2 bases, with 20 bases between. Germline CDR1 reads MNHNS; CDR2 reads SASEGT. The CDR3 nucleotides read TGTGCCAGCAGTGAAGCGGTCCCCCAGGCTCTCATGGCTGGGGCCAACGTCCTGACTTTC. Protein product: CASSEAVPQALMAGANVLTF.

This clonotype was seen only a few times. This chain joins TRBV28 and TRBJ1-4; D perhaps matches TRBD1 (6 bases). This CDR3 has 14 residues. V was pared by 6 bases and J by 5 bases, with 13 bases between. Germline CDR1 is MDHEN and CDR2 is SYDVKM. CDR3: CASSSGDMNEKLFF. The CDR3 bases are TGTGCCAGCAGCTCAGGGGATATGAATGAAAAACTGTTTTTT.

V is TRBV7-2 and J is TRBJ1-6; TRBD1 might be the D (6 bases). Trimming took 5 bases from V and 7 from J, leaving 15 bases between them. Germline loops: CDR1 SGHTA, CDR2 FQGNSA. CDR3 size: 15 residues. In nucleotides, the CDR3 is TGTGCCAGCAGCCCTGGGACACAGGGAAATTCACCCCTCCACTTT. Protein sequence: CASSPGTQGNSPLHF.

This clonotype was counted between two and nine times. This chain links TRBV19 with TRBJ1-5; D unresolved. The CDR3 covers 11 residues. V lost 11 bases and J 8 bases, leaving 13 bases between the germline ends. The germline gives CDR1 LNHDA, CDR2 SQIVND (reference sequence). The CDR3 spells CAWGVVKPQHF. The CDR3 bases are TGTGCCTGGGGAGTGGTTAAGCCCCAGCATTTT.

The chain recombines TRBV2 with TRBJ2-7; either TRBD1 or TRBD2 may supply D (6 bases each). Trimming stripped 4 bases from V and 4 bases from J, with 14 bases between. The CDR3 consists of 14 residues. Germline V gene data show CDR1 as SNHLY and CDR2 as FYNNEI. The CDR3 DNA sequence: TGTGCCAGCAGTGTAGGGGGAGGTGTTTACGAGCAGTACTTC. Its protein is CASSVGGGVYEQYF.

This clonotype was seen at least ten times. This sequence joins TRBV6-1 and TRBJ2-7; D not certain. The V end was cut by 5 bases, the J end by 4 bases, with 18 bases between. CDR3 length: 15 residues. From germline, CDR1 is MNHNS and CDR2 SASEGT. CDR3 residues: CASSRVAGGVYEQYF. As DNA, the CDR3 is TGTGCCAGCAGTAGGGTCGCTGGTGGGGTATACGAGCAGTACTTC.